These T cell receptor beta chains were read from a single sample in a study of OX40 agonist ivuxolimab in advanced cancers. The assay was immunoSEQ multiplex PCR, and TCRdb's table has in-frame clones only and misses some. The sample holds some 45,000 clones, 89% seen once. Sequencing was performed on CD4+ or CD8+ T cells sorted from blood, taken in a trial of the OX40 agonist ivuxolimab. Every receptor here comes from an adult with an advanced solid tumor such as melanoma, head and neck, liver or kidney cancer. Both conserved end residues are part of each CDR3. The D gene is left open where the match is weak. Expanded clones get a size class; other rows say once, few or many, or leave the size out.

v_call	j_call	d_call	clone_size	cdr3_aa	cdr3_nt
TRBV11-2	TRBJ2-7	TRBD2	once	CASSLGGRASYEQYF	TGTGCCAGCAGCTTAGGCGGGAGGGCGTCCTACGAGCAGTACTTC
TRBV5-4	TRBJ1-1	-	-	CASSLGDTEAFF	TGTGCCAGCAGCTTAGGGGACACTGAAGCTTTCTTT
TRBV4-2	TRBJ1-5	-	-	CASSQDRAGNQPQHF	TGTGCCAGCAGCCAAGATCGGGCCGGCAATCAGCCCCAGCATTTT
TRBV6-5	TRBJ1-1	-	-	CASSYVRESGDTEAFF	TGTGCCAGCAGTTACGTCAGGGAAAGCGGGGACACTGAAGCTTTCTTT
TRBV19	TRBJ1-2	TRBD1	-	CASSPHRGRSYGYTF	TGTGCCAGTAGTCCCCACAGGGGGCGCTCCTATGGCTACACCTTC
TRBV4-1	TRBJ2-1	-	-	CASTSGRGNEQFF	TGCGCCAGCACCTCCGGCAGGGGCAATGAGCAGTTCTTC
TRBV29-1	TRBJ1-2	TRBD1	-	CSVPGQGYGYGYTF	TGCAGCGTTCCGGGACAGGGTTACGGCTATGGCTACACCTTC
TRBV19	TRBJ2-1	TRBD1	few	CASSDQGAYNEQFF	TGTGCCAGTAGTGATCAGGGGGCCTACAATGAGCAGTTCTTC
TRBV5-6	TRBJ1-1	-	-	CASSAGVRELEAFF	TGTGCCAGCAGCGCGGGGGTCCGGGAGCTTGAAGCTTTCTTT
TRBV2	TRBJ1-6	-	-	CARRTETGSLHF	TGTGCCAGGAGGACCGAGACGGGGTCCCTCCACTTT
TRBV9	TRBJ2-2	TRBD1	-	CASSLPRDRGTTGELFF	TGTGCCAGCAGCCTCCCGCGAGACAGGGGGACCACCGGGGAGCTGTTTTTT
TRBV4-1	TRBJ2-7	TRBD2	-	CASRGTSGSNEQYF	TGCGCCAGCAGGGGGACTAGCGGGAGCAACGAGCAGTACTTC